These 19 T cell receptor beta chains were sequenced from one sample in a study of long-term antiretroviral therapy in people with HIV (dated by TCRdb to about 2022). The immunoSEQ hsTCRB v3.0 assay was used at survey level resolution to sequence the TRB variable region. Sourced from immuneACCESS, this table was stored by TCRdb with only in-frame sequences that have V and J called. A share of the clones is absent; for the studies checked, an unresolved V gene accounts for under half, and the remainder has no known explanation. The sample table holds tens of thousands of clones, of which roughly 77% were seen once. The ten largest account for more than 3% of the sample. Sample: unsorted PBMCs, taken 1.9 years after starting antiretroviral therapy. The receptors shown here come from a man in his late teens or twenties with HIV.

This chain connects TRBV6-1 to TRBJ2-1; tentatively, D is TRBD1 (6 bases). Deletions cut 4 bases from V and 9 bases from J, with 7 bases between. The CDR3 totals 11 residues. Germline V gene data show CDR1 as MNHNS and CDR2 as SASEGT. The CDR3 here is CASSGQAEQFF. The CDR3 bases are TGTGCCAGCAGTGGACAGGCTGAGCAGTTCTTC.

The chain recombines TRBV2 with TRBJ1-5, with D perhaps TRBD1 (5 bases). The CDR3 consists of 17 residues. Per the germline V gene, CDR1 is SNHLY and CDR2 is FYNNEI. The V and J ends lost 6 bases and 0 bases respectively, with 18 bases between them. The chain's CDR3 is CASSTSGTAFSNQPQHF. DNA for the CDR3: TGTGCCAGCAGCACTTCCGGGACGGCCTTTAGCAATCAGCCCCAGCATTTT.

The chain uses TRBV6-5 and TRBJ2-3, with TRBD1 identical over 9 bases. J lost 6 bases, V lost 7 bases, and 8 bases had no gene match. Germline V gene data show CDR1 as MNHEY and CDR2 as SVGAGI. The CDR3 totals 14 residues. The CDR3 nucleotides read TGTGCCAGCAAGACCGGACAGGGGAGGGATACGCAGTATTTT. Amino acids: CASKTGQGRDTQYF.

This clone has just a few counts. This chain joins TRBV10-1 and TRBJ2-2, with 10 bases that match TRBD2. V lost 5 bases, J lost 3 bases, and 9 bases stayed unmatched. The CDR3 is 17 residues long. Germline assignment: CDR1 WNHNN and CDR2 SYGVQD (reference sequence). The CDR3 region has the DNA TGCGCCAGCAGTCCCTCCCATACTAGCGGGGACACCGGGGAGCTGTTTTTT. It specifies CASSPSHTSGDTGELFF.

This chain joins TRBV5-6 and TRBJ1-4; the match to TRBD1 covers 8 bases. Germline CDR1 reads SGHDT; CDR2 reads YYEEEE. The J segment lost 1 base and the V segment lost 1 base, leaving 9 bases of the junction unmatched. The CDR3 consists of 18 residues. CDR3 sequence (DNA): TGTGCCAGCAGCTTGATTCCGGGACAGGCGGGAACTAATGAAAAACTGTTTTTT. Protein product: CASSLIPGQAGTNEKLFF.

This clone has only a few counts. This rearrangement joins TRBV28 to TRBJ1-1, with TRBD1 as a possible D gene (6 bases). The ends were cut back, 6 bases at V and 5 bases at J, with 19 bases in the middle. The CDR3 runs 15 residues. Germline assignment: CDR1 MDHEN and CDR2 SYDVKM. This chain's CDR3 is CASRRQQGMGTEAFF. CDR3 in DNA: TGTGCCAGCAGGCGACAACAGGGAATGGGGACTGAAGCTTTCTTT. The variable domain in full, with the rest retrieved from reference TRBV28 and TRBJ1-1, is DVKVTQSSRYLVKRTGEKVFLECVQDMDHENMFWYRQDPGLGLRLIYFSYDVKMKEKGDIPEGYSVSREKKERFSLILESASTNQTSMYLCASRRQQGMGTEAFFGQGTRLTVV.

CDR3: CASSKQGATNEKLFF. CDR3 sequence (DNA): TGTGCCAGCAGCAAACAGGGCGCAACTAATGAAAAACTGTTTTTT. This rearrangement joins TRBV2 to TRBJ1-4; maybe TRBD1 (6 bases). V was pared by 6 bases and J by 0 bases, with 11 bases between. Per the germline V gene, CDR1 is SNHLY and CDR2 is FYNNEI. The CDR3 length is 15 residues.

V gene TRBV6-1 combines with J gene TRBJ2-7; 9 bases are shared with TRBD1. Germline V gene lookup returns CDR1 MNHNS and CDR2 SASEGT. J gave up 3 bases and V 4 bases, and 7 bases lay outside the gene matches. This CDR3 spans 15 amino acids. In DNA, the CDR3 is TGTGCCAGCAGTGCCTCGACAGGGGGGAACTACGAGCAGTACTTC. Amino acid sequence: CASSASTGGNYEQYF.

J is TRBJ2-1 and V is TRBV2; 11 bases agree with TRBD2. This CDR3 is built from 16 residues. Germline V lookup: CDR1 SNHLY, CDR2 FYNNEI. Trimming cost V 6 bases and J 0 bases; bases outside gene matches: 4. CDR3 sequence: CASRSSGGHSYNEQFF. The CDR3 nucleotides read TGTGCCAGCAGGTCTAGCGGGGGGCACTCCTACAATGAGCAGTTCTTC.

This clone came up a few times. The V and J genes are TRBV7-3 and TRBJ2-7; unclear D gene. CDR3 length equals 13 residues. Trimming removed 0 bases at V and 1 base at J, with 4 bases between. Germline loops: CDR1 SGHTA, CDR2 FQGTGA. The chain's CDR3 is CASSLTPSYEQYF. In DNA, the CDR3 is TGTGCCAGCAGCTTAACCCCGTCCTACGAGCAGTACTTC.

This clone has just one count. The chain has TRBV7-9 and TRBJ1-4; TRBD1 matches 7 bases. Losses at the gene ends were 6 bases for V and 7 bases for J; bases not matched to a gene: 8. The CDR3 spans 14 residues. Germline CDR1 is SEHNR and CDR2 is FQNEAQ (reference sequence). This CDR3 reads CASRKEGALEKLFF. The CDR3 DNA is TGTGCCAGCAGAAAGGAGGGGGCGCTTGAAAAACTGTTTTTT.

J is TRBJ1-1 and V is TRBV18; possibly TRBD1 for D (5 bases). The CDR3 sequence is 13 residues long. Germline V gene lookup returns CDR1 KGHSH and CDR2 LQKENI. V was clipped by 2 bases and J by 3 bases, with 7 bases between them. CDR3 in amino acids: CASSPMGDTEAFF. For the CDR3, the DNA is TGTGCCAGCTCACCAATGGGGGACACTGAAGCTTTCTTT.

The CDR3 DNA sequence: TGTGCCAGCAGTTTAATGGGTTCGGGAGGCTACACCTTC. This translates into CASSLMGSGGYTF. The chain recombines TRBV27 with TRBJ1-2; D is uncertain. V lost 2 bases to trimming and J lost 8 bases, with 12 bases between them. The germline V gene has CDR1 MNHEY and CDR2 SMNVEV (reference sequence). The CDR3 is 13 amino acids.

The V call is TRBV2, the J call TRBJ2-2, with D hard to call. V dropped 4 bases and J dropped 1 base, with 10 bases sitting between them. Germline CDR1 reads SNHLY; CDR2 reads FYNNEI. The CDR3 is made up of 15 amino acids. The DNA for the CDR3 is TGTGCCAGCAGTGTTCGGCAGTGGAACACCGGGGAGCTGTTTTTT. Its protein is CASSVRQWNTGELFF. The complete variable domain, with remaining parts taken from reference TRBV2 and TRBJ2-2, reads EPEVTQTPSHQVTQMGQEVILRCVPISNHLYFYWYRQILGQKVEFLVSFYNNEISEKSEIFDDQFSVERPDGSNFTLKIRSTKLEDSAMYFCASSVRQWNTGELFFGEGSRLTVL.

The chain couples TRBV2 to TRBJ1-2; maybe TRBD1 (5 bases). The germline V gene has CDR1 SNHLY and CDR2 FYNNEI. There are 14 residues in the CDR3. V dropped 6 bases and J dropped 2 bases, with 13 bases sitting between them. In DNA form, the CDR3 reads TGTGCCAGCAGCCGACAGCAATCCAACTATGGCTACACCTTC. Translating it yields CASSRQQSNYGYTF.

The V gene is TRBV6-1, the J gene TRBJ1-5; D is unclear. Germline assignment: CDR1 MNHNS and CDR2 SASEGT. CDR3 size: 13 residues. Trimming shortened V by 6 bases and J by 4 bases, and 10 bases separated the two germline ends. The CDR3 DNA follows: TGTGCCAGCAGCCCTGGGCTGAATCAGCCCCAGCATTTT. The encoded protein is CASSPGLNQPQHF.

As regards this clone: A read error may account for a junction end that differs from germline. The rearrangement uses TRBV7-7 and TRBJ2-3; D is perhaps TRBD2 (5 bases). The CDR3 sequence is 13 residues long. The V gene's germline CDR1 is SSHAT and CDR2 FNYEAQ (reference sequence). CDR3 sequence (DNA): TGTGCTAGCAGCTTAGCGATTACAGATACGCAGTATTTT. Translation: CASSLAITDTQYF.

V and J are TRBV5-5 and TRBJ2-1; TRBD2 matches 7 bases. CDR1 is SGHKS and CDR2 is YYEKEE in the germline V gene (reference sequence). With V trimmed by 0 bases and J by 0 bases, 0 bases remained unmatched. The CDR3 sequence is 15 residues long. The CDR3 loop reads CASSLVAGSYNEQFF. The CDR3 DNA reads TGTGCCAGCAGCTTGGTAGCGGGCTCCTACAATGAGCAGTTCTTC.

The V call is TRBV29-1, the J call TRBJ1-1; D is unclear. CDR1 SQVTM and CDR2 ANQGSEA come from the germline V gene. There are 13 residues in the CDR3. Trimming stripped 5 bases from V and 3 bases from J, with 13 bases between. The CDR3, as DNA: TGCAGCGTTTTCGGTAGTTTGGACACTGAAGCTTTCTTT. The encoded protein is CSVFGSLDTEAFF.